A single sample is the source of the 25 T cell receptor beta chains below, sequenced in a study of cytomegalovirus exposure and HLA in healthy donors. Here immunoSEQ multiplex PCR was the method, and the copy in TCRdb shows in-frame clones only, minus some. Of roughly 70,000 clones listed, approximately 90% are singletons. The sequenced material came from PBMCs. The receptors were gathered from a young woman in good health and CMV-seropositive.

This sequence joins TRBV19 and TRBJ2-2, with D tentatively TRBD2 (6 bases). This CDR3 has 15 residues. Germline V gives CDR1 LNHDA, CDR2 SQIVND (reference sequence). The germline V and J ends were trimmed by 6 bases and 9 bases, with 20 bases remaining between them. The CDR3 DNA is TGTGCCAGTAGGCCGTTTATAACGGGGGAAAGGGAGCTGTTTTTT. Translation: CASRPFITGERELFF.

J is TRBJ1-1 and V is TRBV7-9, with 9 bases aligning to TRBD1. The CDR3 runs to 15 residues. Germline lookup yields CDR1 SEHNR and CDR2 FQNEAQ (reference sequence). The junction had 13 bases not matched to a gene; V was cut back by 5 bases and J by 9 bases. The CDR3 sequence: CASSPQGAPASQAFF. CDR3 DNA sequence: TGTGCCAGCAGCCCACAGGGGGCGCCGGCCAGTCAAGCTTTCTTT. Filled out from reference TRBV7-9 and TRBJ1-1, the complete variable domain reads DTGVSQNPRHKITKRGQNVTFRCDPISEHNRLYWYRQTLGQGPEFLTYFQNEAQLEKSRLLSDRFSAERPKGSFSTLEIQRTEQGDSAMYLCASSPQGAPASQAFFGQGTRLTVV.

This rearrangement joins TRBV2 to TRBJ2-6; TRBD1 aligns across 7 bases. Germline trimming cut 8 bases from V and 0 bases from J; bases unmatched to any gene: 7. The length of the CDR3 is 16 residues. From germline, CDR1 is SNHLY and CDR2 FYNNEI. CDR3 sequence (DNA): TGTGCCAGCCGGGACAGACGGAGCTCTGGGGCCAACGTCCTGACTTTC. It yields the protein CASRDRRSSGANVLTF.

This chain joins TRBV6-4 and TRBJ2-2; 7 nucleotides agree with TRBD2. The CDR3 is 15 amino acids. Trimming cost V 6 bases and J 8 bases; bases outside gene matches: 12. The germline V gene encodes CDR1 MRHNA and CDR2 SNTAGT. This chain's CDR3 is CASRATAGDFGELFF. DNA for the CDR3: TGTGCCAGCAGAGCCACGGCGGGAGACTTTGGGGAGCTGTTTTTT.

This chain uses TRBV2 with TRBJ2-4; D is unresolved. The CDR3 consists of 13 residues. V was clipped by 6 bases and J by 0 bases, with 6 bases between them. The germline gives CDR1 SNHLY, CDR2 FYNNEI. The CDR3 protein is CASREIAKNIQYF. CDR3 DNA sequence: TGTGCCAGCAGGGAGATAGCCAAAAACATTCAGTACTTC.

The chain is built from TRBV30 and TRBJ2-1, with D tentatively TRBD1 (5 bases). Trimming removed 5 bases from V and 13 bases from J, with 15 bases in between. The germline V gene has CDR1 GTSNPN and CDR2 SVGIG (reference sequence). This CDR3 is 11 amino acids long. The CDR3 nucleotides are TGTGCCTGGGGTAGAGACAGCTTCCAGTTCTTC. As protein: CAWGRDSFQFF.

This rearrangement joins TRBV5-6 to TRBJ2-5, with D possibly matching TRBD1 (6 bases). V lost 2 bases and J 3 bases, leaving 20 bases between the germline ends. Germline values: CDR1 SGHDT, CDR2 YYEEEE. The CDR3 runs 17 residues. The CDR3 DNA is TGTGCCAGCAGCTTTTTAGGGCAGGGGTGGTTTGAAGAGACCCAGTACTTC. Residues: CASSFLGQGWFEETQYF. The variable domain in full, with the rest retrieved from reference TRBV5-6 and TRBJ2-5, is DAGVTQSPTHLIKTRGQQVTLRCSPKSGHDTVSWYQQALGQGPQFIFQYYEEEERQRGNFPDRFSGHQFPNYSSELNVNALLLGDSALYLCASSFLGQGWFEETQYFGPGTRLLVL.

The rearrangement uses TRBV6-1 and TRBJ2-2; a weak D match, TRBD1 (6 bases). V shed 3 bases and J shed 2 bases, with 13 bases lying between them. There are 16 residues in the CDR3. From germline, CDR1 is MNHNS and CDR2 SASEGT. The CDR3 coding sequence is TGTGCCAGCAGTGATCTAACAGGGTTAAACACCGGGGAGCTGTTTTTT. Protein sequence: CASSDLTGLNTGELFF.

The chain employs TRBV19 and TRBJ1-5; 7 nucleotides align to TRBD1. The CDR3 contains 14 residues. Germline V CDR1 and CDR2: LNHDA, SQIVND (reference sequence). The junction had 5 bases not matched to a gene; V was cut back by 6 bases and J by 3 bases. The CDR3, as DNA: TGTGCCAGTAGCCCCGGGACAGACAATCAGCCCCAGCATTTT. The encoded protein is CASSPGTDNQPQHF.

The chain carries TRBV2 and TRBJ1-2, with 9 positions matching TRBD1. J gave up 2 bases and V 3 bases, and 7 bases lay outside the gene matches. The germline CDR1 and CDR2 sequences are SNHLY and FYNNEI. The CDR3 is made up of 16 amino acids. DNA of the CDR3: TGTGCCAGCAGTGACGTTCGGACAGGGGACAACTATGGCTACACCTTC. It is translated as CASSDVRTGDNYGYTF.

The chain employs TRBV30 and TRBJ1-2, with D possibly being TRBD1 (6 bases). This CDR3 contains 12 residues. The ends were cut back, 0 bases at V and 8 bases at J, with 10 bases in the middle. Germline V lookup: CDR1 GTSNPN, CDR2 SVGIG (reference sequence). The DNA of the CDR3 is TGTGCCTGGAGTGTACCAGGGGAAGGCTACACCTTC. Protein: CAWSVPGEGYTF.

V is TRBV19 and J is TRBJ1-2; D is ambiguous. The CDR3 spans 13 residues. Looked up from germline, CDR1 is LNHDA and CDR2 is SQIVND (reference sequence). V lost 4 bases to trimming and J lost 5 bases, with 11 bases between them. The CDR3 spells CASSTTDGYGYTF. The CDR3 DNA reads as TGTGCCAGTAGTACGACCGACGGGTATGGCTACACCTTC.

The genes are TRBV13 and TRBJ2-1; D is perhaps TRBD1 (8 bases). V lost 5 bases, J lost 3 bases, and 11 bases lay in between. Germline CDR1 reads PRHDT; CDR2 reads FYEKMQ (reference sequence). This CDR3 spans 14 amino acids. CDR3 amino acids: CASSHRGGYNEQFF. CDR3 coding DNA: TGTGCCAGCAGCCACAGGGGGGGCTACAATGAGCAGTTCTTC.

This clone appeared a single time. The rearrangement joins TRBV6-1 to TRBJ2-5; TRBD1 agrees at 12 bases. The CDR3 has 17 amino acids. Germline V CDR1 and CDR2: MNHNS, SASEGT. With 2 bases clipped from V and 4 bases from J, the junction kept 8 bases outside the gene matches. The CDR3 here is CASSEWDRGPIGETQYF. CDR3 nucleotides: TGTGCCAGCAGTGAATGGGACAGGGGGCCTATCGGAGAGACCCAGTACTTC.

The rearrangement uses TRBV7-6 and TRBJ2-1, with D possibly matching TRBD2 (5 bases). The CDR3 contains 18 residues. CDR1 and CDR2 from the germline V gene are SGHVS and FNYEAQ. V was cut by 2 bases and J by 0 bases, with 17 bases left in between. The CDR3 DNA reads TGTGCCAGCAGCTTATTTCGTAGTGAGCGGCCCTCCTACAATGAGCAGTTCTTC. It specifies CASSLFRSERPSYNEQFF.

This sequence joins TRBV28 and TRBJ2-1; D unresolved. Germline CDR1 is MDHEN and CDR2 is SYDVKM. The CDR3 has 11 amino acids. Between the trimmed V and J ends, which lost 4 bases and 10 bases, there was a span of 8 bases. CDR3 loop: CASSSVGEQFF. DNA of the CDR3: TGTGCCAGCAGTTCGGTGGGCGAGCAGTTCTTC.

This clone was counted once. The CDR3 region is CASSWTARDNEQFF. CDR3 bases: TGTGCCAGCAGCTGGACAGCCCGGGACAATGAGCAGTTCTTC. The genes are TRBV7-9 and TRBJ2-1, with a weak D call TRBD1 (6 bases). Germline loops: CDR1 SEHNR, CDR2 FQNEAQ (reference sequence). The CDR3 has 14 residues. V lost 4 bases, J lost 5 bases, and 12 bases lay in between.

The chain carries TRBV6-5 and TRBJ2-3, with 7 bases fitting TRBD2. The CDR3 is 15 amino acids. Germline-derived CDR1 and CDR2 are MNHEY and SVGAGI. With V trimmed by 7 bases and J by 6 bases, 13 bases remained unmatched. CDR3 in amino acids: CASNPMGGVMDTQYF. DNA of the CDR3: TGTGCCAGCAACCCTATGGGAGGGGTGATGGATACGCAGTATTTT.

The chain links TRBV30 to TRBJ2-7; the D gene is possibly TRBD1 (5 bases). Trimming left V 0 bases short and J 2 bases short, with 8 bases between. From germline, CDR1 is GTSNPN and CDR2 SVGIG (reference sequence). The CDR3 has 13 residues. DNA for the CDR3: TGTGCCTGGAGTGTAAACAGGCCCTACGAGCAGTACTTC. As protein: CAWSVNRPYEQYF.

V and J are TRBV27 and TRBJ2-7; 7 bases agree with TRBD1. The CDR3 length is 12 residues. V trimming: 6 bases; J trimming: 2 bases; junction bases outside the gene matches: 1. Germline V gene sequence: CDR1 MNHEY, CDR2 SMNVEV (reference sequence). The CDR3 loop is CASRDRTYEQYF. The CDR3 nucleotides read TGTGCCAGCAGGGACAGGACCTACGAGCAGTACTTC.

The J gene is TRBJ1-1, the V gene TRBV7-9, with D possibly being TRBD1 (5 bases). Trimming took off 3 bases at V and 5 bases at J, with 22 bases between the two ends. The CDR3 totals 17 residues. Germline CDR1 reads SEHNR; CDR2 reads FQNEAQ (reference sequence). The CDR3 coding sequence is TGTGCCAGCAGCTTTACACTCTGCGTGGGGCGCTCTACTGAAGCTTTCTTT. Encoded protein: CASSFTLCVGRSTEAFF.

The chain recombines TRBV6-4 with TRBJ2-2; 10 positions agree with TRBD2. After removal of 2 bases from V and 5 bases from J, the junction contained 2 bases not matched to a gene. Germline CDR1 MRHNA, CDR2 SNTAGT. CDR3 length: 15 amino acids. The CDR3 DNA follows: TGTGCCAGCAGTGACCTAGCGGGAGCGACCGGGGAGCTGTTTTTT. It is translated as CASSDLAGATGELFF.

V is TRBV19 and J is TRBJ1-6; 8 bases are a match to TRBD1. This CDR3 has 14 amino acids. V lost 8 bases, J lost 6 bases, and 6 bases stayed unmatched. Germline V CDR1 and CDR2: LNHDA, SQIVND (reference sequence). Written as DNA, the CDR3 is TGTGCCAGTTCAGTGGACAGGGTTAATTCACCCCTCCACTTT. Translating gives CASSVDRVNSPLHF.

The V gene is TRBV19, the J gene TRBJ2-1; 12 bases agree with TRBD1. Germline V CDR1 and CDR2: LNHDA, SQIVND (reference sequence). The CDR3 is made up of 16 amino acids. V lost 3 bases and J lost 4; bases outside the gene matches: 4. The CDR3 DNA reads as TGTGCCAGTAGTATCGGGACAGGGGGCCTTTACAATGAGCAGTTCTTC. Translation: CASSIGTGGLYNEQFF.

CDR3 loop: CASSEVSGGKNIQYF. CDR3 coding DNA: TGTGCCAGCAGTGAGGTTAGCGGGGGTAAAAACATTCAGTACTTC. This chain uses TRBV2 with TRBJ2-4; 9 bases line up with TRBD2. The germline CDR1 and CDR2 sequences are SNHLY and FYNNEI. V shed 3 bases, J shed 4 bases, and the junction held 4 bases outside the gene matches. The CDR3 has 15 residues.